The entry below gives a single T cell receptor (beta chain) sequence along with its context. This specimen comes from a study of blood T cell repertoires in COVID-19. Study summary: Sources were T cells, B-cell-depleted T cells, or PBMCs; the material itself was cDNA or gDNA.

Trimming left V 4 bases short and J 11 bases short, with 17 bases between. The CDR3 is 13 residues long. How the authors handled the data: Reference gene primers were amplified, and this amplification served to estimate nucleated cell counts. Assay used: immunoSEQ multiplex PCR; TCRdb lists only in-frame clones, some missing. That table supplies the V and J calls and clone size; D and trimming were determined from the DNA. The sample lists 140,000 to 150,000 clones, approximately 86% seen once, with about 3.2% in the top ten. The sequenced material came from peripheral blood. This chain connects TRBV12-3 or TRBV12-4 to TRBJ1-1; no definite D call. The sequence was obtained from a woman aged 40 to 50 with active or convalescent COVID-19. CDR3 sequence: CASSSGLAYGAFF. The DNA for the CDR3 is TGTGCCAGCAGTTCAGGCTTGGCATATGGGGCTTTCTTT.